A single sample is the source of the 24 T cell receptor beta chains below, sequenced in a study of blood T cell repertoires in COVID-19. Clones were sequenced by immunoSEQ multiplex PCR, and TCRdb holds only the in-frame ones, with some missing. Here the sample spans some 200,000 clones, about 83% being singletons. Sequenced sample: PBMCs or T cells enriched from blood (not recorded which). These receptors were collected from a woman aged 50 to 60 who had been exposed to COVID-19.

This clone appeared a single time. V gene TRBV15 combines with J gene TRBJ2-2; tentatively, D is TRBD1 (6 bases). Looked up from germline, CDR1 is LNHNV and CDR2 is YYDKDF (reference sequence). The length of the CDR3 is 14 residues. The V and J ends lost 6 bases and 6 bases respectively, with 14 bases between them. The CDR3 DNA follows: TGTGCCACCAGGTCTGGCAGGGGCTCCGGGGAGCTGTTTTTT. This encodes CATRSGRGSGELFF.

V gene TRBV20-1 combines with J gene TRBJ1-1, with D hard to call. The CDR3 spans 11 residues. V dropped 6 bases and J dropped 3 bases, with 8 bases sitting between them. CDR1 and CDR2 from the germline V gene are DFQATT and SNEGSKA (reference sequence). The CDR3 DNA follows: TGCAGTGCCTCGGAGTACACTGAAGCTTTCTTT. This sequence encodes CSASEYTEAFF.

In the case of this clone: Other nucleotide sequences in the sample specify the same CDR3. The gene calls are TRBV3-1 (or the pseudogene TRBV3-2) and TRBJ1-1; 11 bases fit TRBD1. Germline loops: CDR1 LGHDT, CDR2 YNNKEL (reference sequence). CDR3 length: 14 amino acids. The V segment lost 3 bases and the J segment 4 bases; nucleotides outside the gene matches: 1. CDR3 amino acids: CASSQGQGGTEAFF. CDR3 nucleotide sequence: TGTGCCAGCAGCCAGGGACAGGGGGGCACTGAAGCTTTCTTT.

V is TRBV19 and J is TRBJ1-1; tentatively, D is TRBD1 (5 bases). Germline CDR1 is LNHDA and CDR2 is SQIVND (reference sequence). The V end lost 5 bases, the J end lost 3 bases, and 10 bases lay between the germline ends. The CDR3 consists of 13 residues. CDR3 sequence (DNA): TGTGCCAGTAGTTTGACAGTCCACACTGAAGCTTTCTTT. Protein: CASSLTVHTEAFF.

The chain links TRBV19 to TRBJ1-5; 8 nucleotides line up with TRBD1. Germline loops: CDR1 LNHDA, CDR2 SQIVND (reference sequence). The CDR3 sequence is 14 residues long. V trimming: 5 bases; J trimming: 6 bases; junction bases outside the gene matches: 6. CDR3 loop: CASSLTGDGQPQHF. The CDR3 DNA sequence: TGTGCCAGTAGTTTGACAGGGGATGGTCAGCCCCAGCATTTT.

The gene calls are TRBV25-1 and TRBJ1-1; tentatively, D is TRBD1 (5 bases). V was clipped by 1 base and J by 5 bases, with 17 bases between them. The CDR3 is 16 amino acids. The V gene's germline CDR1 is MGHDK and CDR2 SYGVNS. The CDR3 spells CASSELGTGRGTEAFF. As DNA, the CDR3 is TGTGCCAGCAGTGAATTGGGGACCGGGAGAGGGACTGAAGCTTTCTTT.

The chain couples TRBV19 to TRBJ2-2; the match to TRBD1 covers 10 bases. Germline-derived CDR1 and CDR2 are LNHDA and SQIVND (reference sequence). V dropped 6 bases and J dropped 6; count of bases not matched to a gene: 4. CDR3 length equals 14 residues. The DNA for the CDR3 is TGTGCCAGTAGAGACGGACAGGGGGCCGGGGAGCTGTTTTTT. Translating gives CASRDGQGAGELFF.

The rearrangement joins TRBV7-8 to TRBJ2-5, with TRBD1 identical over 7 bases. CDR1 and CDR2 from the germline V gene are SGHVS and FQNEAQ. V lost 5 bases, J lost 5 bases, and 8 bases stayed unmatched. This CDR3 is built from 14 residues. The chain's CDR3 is CASSLSTGYETQYF. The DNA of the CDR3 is TGTGCCAGCAGCCTGTCGACAGGGTACGAGACCCAGTACTTC.

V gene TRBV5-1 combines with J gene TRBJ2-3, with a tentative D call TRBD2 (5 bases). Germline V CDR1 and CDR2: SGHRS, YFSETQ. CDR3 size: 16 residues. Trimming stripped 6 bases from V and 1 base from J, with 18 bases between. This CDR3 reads CASKLEGPTRTDTQYF. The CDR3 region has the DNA TGCGCCAGCAAATTAGAGGGCCCTACCCGCACAGATACGCAGTATTTT.

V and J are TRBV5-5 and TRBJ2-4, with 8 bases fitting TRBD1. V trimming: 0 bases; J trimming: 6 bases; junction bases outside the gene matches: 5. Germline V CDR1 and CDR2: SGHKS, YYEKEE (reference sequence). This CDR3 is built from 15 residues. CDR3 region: CASSLETGAGNIQYF. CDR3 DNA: TGTGCCAGCAGCTTGGAGACAGGGGCGGGAAACATTCAGTACTTC.

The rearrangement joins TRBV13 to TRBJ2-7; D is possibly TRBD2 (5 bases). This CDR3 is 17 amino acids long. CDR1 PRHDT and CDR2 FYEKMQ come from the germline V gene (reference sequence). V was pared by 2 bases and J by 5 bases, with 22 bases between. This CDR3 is CASSLTRGNLLKNEQYF. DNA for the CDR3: TGTGCCAGCAGCTTAACCCGGGGTAACTTACTCAAAAACGAGCAGTACTTC.

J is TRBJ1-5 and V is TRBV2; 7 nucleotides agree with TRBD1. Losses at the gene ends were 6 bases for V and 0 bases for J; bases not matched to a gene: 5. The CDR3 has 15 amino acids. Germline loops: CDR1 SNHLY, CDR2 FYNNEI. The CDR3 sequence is CASSRGTASNQPQHF. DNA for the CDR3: TGTGCCAGCAGCCGAGGGACAGCTAGCAATCAGCCCCAGCATTTT.

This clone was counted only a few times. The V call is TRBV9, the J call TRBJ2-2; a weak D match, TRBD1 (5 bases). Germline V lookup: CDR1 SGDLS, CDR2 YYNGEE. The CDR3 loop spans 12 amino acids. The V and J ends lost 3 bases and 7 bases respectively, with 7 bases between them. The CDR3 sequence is CASSAGFGELFF. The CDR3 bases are TGTGCCAGCAGCGCAGGGTTCGGGGAGCTGTTTTTT.

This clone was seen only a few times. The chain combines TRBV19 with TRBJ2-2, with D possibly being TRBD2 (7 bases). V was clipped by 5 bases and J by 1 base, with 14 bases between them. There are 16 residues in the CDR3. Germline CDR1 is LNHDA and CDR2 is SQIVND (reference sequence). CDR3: CASSRRGGENTGELFF. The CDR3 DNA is TGTGCCAGTAGTCGGCGAGGGGGGGAGAACACCGGGGAGCTGTTTTTT.

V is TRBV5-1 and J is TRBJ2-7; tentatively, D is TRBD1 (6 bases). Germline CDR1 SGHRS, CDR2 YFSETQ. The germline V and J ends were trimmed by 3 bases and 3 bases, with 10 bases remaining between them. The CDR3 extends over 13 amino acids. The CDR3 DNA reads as TGCGCCAGCAGCTCCGGACAGATCTACGAGCAGTACTTC. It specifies CASSSGQIYEQYF.

The CDR3 region is CASSQDKEINYGYTF. The CDR3 DNA reads as TGTGCCAGCAGCCAAGATAAGGAGATCAACTATGGCTACACCTTC. J is TRBJ1-2 and V is TRBV3-1 (or the pseudogene TRBV3-2); D is undetermined. This CDR3 is 15 amino acids long. Germline V gene data show CDR1 as LGHDT and CDR2 as YNNKEL (reference sequence). V shed 0 bases and J shed 2 bases, with 10 bases lying between them.

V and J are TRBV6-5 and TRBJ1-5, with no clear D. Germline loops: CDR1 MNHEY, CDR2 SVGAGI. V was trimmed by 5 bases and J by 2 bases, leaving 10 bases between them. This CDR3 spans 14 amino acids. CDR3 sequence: CASSNTAGNQPQHF. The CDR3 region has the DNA TGTGCCAGCAGTAATACAGCAGGCAATCAGCCCCAGCATTTT.

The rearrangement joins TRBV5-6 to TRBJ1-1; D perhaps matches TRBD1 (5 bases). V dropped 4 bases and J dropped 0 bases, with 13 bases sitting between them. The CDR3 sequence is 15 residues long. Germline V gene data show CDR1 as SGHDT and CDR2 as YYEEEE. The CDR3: CASSRQFSMNTEAFF. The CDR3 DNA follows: TGTGCCAGCAGCCGACAGTTTTCGATGAACACTGAAGCTTTCTTT.

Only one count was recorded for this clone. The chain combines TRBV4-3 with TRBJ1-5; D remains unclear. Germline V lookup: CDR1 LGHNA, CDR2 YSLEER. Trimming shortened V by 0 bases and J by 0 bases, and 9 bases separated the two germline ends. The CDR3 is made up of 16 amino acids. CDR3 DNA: TGCGCCAGCAGCCAAGATTCCCCCAGTAGCAATCAGCCCCAGCATTTT. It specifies CASSQDSPSSNQPQHF.

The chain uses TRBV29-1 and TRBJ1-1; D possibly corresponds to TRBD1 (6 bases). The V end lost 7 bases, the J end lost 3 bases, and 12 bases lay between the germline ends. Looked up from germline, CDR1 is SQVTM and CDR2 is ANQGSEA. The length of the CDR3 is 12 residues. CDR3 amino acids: CSAGGGHTEAFF. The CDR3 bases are TGCAGCGCCGGGGGGGGCCACACTGAAGCTTTCTTT.

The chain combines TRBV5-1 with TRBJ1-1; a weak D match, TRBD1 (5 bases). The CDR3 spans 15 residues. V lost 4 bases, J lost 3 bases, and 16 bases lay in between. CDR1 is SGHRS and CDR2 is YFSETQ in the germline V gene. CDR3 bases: TGCGCCAGCAGCCCGGCAGGGTGGGCGGACACTGAAGCTTTCTTT. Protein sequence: CASSPAGWADTEAFF. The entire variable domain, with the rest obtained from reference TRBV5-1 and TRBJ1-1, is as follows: KAGVTQTPRYLIKTRGQQVTLSCSPISGHRSVSWYQQTPGQGLQFLFEYFSETQRNKGNFPGRFSGRQFSNSRSEMNVSTLELGDSALYLCASSPAGWADTEAFFGQGTRLTVV.

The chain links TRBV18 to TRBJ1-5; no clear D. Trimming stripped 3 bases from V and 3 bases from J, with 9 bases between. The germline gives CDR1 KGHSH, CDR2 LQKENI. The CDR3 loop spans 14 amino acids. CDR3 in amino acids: CASSPVQANQPQHF. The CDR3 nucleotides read TGTGCCAGCTCACCGGTCCAAGCCAATCAGCCCCAGCATTTT.

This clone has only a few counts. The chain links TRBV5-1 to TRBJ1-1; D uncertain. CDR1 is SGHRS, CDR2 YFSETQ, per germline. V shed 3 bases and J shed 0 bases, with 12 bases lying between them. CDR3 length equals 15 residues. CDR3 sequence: CASSSRSSMNTEAFF. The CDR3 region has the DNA TGCGCCAGCAGCTCCCGGTCGAGCATGAACACTGAAGCTTTCTTT.

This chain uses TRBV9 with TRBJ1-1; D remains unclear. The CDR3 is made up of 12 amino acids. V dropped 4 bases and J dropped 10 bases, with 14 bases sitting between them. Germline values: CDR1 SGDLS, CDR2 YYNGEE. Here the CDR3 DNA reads TGTGCCAGCAGCCCGGACTTTTCTAGAGCTTTCTTT. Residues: CASSPDFSRAFF. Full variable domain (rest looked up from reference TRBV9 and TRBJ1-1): DSGVTQTPKHLITATGQRVTLRCSPRSGDLSVYWYQQSLDQGLQFLIQYYNGEERAKGNILERFSAQQFPDLHSELNLSSLELGDSALYFCASSPDFSRAFFGQGTRLTVV.